This TCR beta chain was sequenced during a study of spatial heterogeneity in lung cancer (dated by TCRdb to about 2019). Broadly, across the study: More beta-chain than alpha-chain transcripts were consistently detected, likely reflecting higher beta-chain transcript abundance. In the raw uncorrected reads, each unique combination of TCR and UMI appeared more than ten times on average. In non-small cell lung cancer, the study quantitatively compared TCR alpha and beta repertoires across several tumor regions, matched nontumor lung, and blood. The study linked features of the TCR repertoire to counts of nonsynonymous mutations, which were determined by whole-exome sequencing of tumor tissue. Both alpha and beta chains were TCR-sequenced in samples taken at surgery, namely 220 tumor regions, around 70 matched nontumor lung samples and just over 55 PBMC samples. What the research found in general, with its limitations: Ubiquitous expanded tumor TCRs showed up in blood more often at tumor resection than at routine follow-up. Additional single-cell paired TCR alpha and beta sequencing was considered necessary to confirm, at a functional level, the hypothesis that regional TCRs recognize regional mutations.

This clonotype was counted a few times. Its target antigen remains unknown. No base quality values were provided; no much bigger clone lies one nucleotide off. Explained via the paper, the time point label denotes: sample taken at primary tumor resection. For TCR sequencing, whole RNA was extracted from tumor and nontumor lung tissue, or from cryopreserved PBMC samples, and no cell sorting was done. Donors were some 67 patients with early-stage, untreated non-small cell lung cancer from the lung TRACERx cohort. Patients were selected for TCR sequencing only if sufficient RNA was available from at least two tumor regions. Library preparation used 5' RACE. TCRdb names NextSeq 500 as the instrument used. In the TCR library protocol, a unique molecular identifier was attached to each TCR cDNA molecule so that PCR and sequencing errors could be corrected. From the authors' description of their analysis: Decombinator tools were used for TCR identification, UMI-based error correction and CDR3 extraction. Expanded TCRs were defined as those above a frequency of 2 per 1,000, corresponding to the top 1% of the tumor frequency distribution. Each repertoire was subsampled 100 times to 5,000 TCRs, after which Renyi diversity was computed with the R vegan package. CDR3 similarity networks were built from amino acid triplet string-kernel similarity, connecting CDR3s with pairwise similarity above 0.82. Through fastp at Q25 and MiXCR, TCRdb rebuilt clones from the public reads, retaining in-frame beta chains. CDR3 protein sequences are deduplicated, and each keeps its most common genes and DNA. Here the V and J calls rest on TCRdb's processing, not on the authors' analysis. Within this sample are tens of thousands of distinct CDR3 sequences, with roughly 7.9% of them counted one time only. The leading ten clones occupy around 16% of the sample.

Here V drops 4 bases and J drops 6 bases, and the junction holds 5 bases not matched to any gene. The germline V gene gives CDR1 as WSHSY and CDR2 as SAAADI. From the cysteine through the phenylalanine, the CDR3 covers 13 amino acids. The kept DNA is CDR3 alone, 39 bases in frame from the first base. The chain is assembled from TRBV10-2 and TRBJ2-7; 8 nucleotides in the junction match TRBD1. The TCR sequence derives from a female donor with early-stage non-small cell lung cancer. This specimen consisted of PBMCs, obtained at surgery. The nucleotides are TGCGCCAGCAGTGTCATACAGGGGGGCGAGCAGTACTTC. Its product reads: CASSVIQGGEQYF.